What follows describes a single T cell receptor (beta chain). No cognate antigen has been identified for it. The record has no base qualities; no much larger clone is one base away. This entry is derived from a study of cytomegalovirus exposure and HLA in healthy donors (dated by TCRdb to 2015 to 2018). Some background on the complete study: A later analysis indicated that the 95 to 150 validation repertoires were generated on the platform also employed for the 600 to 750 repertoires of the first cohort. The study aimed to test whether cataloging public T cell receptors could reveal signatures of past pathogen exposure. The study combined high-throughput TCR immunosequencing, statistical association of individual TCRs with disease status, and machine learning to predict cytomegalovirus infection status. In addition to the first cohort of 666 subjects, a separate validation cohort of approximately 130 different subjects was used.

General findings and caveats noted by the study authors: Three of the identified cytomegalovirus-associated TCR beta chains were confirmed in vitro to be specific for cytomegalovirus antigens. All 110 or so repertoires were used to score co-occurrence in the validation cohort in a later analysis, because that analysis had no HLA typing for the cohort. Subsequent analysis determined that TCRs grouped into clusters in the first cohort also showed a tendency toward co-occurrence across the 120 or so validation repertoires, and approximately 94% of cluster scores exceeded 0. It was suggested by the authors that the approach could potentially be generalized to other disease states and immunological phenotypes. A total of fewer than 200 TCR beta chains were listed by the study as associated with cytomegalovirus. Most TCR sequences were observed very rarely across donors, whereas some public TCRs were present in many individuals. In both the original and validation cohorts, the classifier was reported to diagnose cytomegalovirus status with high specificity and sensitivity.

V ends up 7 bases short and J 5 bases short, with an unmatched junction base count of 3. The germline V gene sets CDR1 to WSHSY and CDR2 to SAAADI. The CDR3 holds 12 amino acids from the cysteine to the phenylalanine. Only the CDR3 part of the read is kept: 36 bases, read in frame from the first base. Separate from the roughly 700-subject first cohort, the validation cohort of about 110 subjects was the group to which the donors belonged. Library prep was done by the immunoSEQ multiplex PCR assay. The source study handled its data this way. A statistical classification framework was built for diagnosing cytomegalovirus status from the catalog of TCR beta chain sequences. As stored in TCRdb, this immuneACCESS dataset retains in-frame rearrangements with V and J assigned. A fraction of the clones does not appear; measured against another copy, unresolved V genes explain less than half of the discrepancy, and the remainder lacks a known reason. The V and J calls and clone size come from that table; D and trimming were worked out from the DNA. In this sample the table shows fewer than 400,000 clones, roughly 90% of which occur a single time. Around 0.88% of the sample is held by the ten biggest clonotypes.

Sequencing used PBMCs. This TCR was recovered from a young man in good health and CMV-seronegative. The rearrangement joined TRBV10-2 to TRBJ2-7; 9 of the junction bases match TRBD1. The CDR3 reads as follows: CASTGQGNEQYF. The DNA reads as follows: TGCGCCAGCACGGGACAGGGAAACGAGCAGTACTTC.